These 22 T cell receptor beta chains share one sample of origin, sequenced in a study of T cells after yellow fever vaccination. TCRdb re-called the 5' RACE reads with MiXCR, one entry per CDR3 protein. The sample shows about 580,000 distinct CDR3 sequences, around 16% of them seen only once. This sample comprised PBMCs, obtained 5 days after the first yellow fever vaccination. These receptors were taken from a man aged 18 to 29 who received the YFV17D yellow fever vaccine.

The chain is built from TRBV27 and TRBJ1-1, with D possibly being TRBD1 (6 bases). The CDR3 totals 15 residues. Trimming left V 0 bases short and J 1 base short, with 9 bases between. Germline values: CDR1 MNHEY, CDR2 SMNVEV (reference sequence). This CDR3 is CASSLSWGANTEAFF. CDR3 coding DNA: TGTGCCAGCAGTTTATCGTGGGGGGCGAACACTGAAGCTTTCTTT.

This clonotype was counted at least ten times. The chain recombines TRBV7-9 with TRBJ1-6; weak D call: TRBD1 (5 bases). This CDR3 spans 15 amino acids. Trimming took off 3 bases at V and 7 bases at J, with 13 bases between the two ends. The V gene's germline CDR1 is SEHNR and CDR2 FQNEAQ (reference sequence). The CDR3 loop is CASSFGGEGNSPLHF. Here the CDR3 DNA reads TGTGCCAGCAGCTTTGGAGGGGAGGGAAATTCACCCCTCCACTTT.

The chain has TRBV5-1 and TRBJ2-3; TRBD2 matches 12 bases. In germline, CDR1 is SGHRS, CDR2 YFSETQ. The CDR3 is 16 residues long. V lost 5 bases and J lost 3; bases outside the gene matches: 7. CDR3 loop: CASSFRLAGETDTQYF. The CDR3 coding sequence is TGCGCCAGCAGTTTTCGACTAGCGGGGGAGACAGATACGCAGTATTTT.

This chain connects TRBV18 to TRBJ1-2, with no clear D. The CDR3 has 15 residues. Germline V gene lookup returns CDR1 KGHSH and CDR2 LQKENI. The V gene lost 3 bases and the J gene lost 2 bases, with 13 bases spanning the gap. The CDR3 is CASSPMGDENYGYTF. For the CDR3, the DNA is TGTGCCAGCTCACCGATGGGTGATGAAAACTATGGCTACACCTTC.

This chain connects TRBV4-3 to TRBJ1-5; no clear D gene. Germline V CDR1 and CDR2: LGHNA, YSLEER. CDR3 size: 14 residues. Trimming stripped 0 bases from V and 5 bases from J, with 8 bases between. The CDR3 sequence: CASSQDSRHQPQHF. DNA of the CDR3: TGCGCCAGCAGCCAAGACAGTCGACATCAGCCCCAGCATTTT.

The chain couples TRBV19 to TRBJ1-2; 7 positions agree with TRBD1. The CDR3 length is 13 residues. Unmatched junction bases numbered 8, after V lost 5 bases and J lost 8 bases. CDR1 and CDR2 (germline): LNHDA, SQIVND (reference sequence). CDR3 loop: CASSYDRDMGYTF. The CDR3, as DNA: TGTGCCAGTAGTTACGACAGGGATATGGGCTACACCTTC.

This clonotype occurred a few times. The V call is TRBV25-1, the J call TRBJ2-5, with D perhaps being TRBD1 or TRBD2 (5 bases each). The germline gives CDR1 MGHDK, CDR2 SYGVNS. With 2 bases removed from V and 2 bases from J, the gap between germline ends came to 12 bases. The CDR3 totals 15 residues. CDR3 coding DNA: TGTGCCAGCAGTGAACGGGACGGGCGACAAGAGACCCAGTACTTC. This translates into CASSERDGRQETQYF. The variable domain in full, with the rest retrieved from reference TRBV25-1 and TRBJ2-5, is EADIYQTPRYLVIGTGKKITLECSQTMGHDKMYWYQQDPGMELHLIHYSYGVNSTEKGDLSSESTVSRIRTEHFPLTLESARPSHTSQYLCASSERDGRQETQYFGPGTRLLVL.

A few counts support this clonotype. V gene TRBV12-3 or TRBV12-4 combines with J gene TRBJ2-5, with 15 bases that match TRBD2. V gave up 5 bases and J gave up 4 bases; unmatched junction bases: 14. The CDR3 contains 19 residues. CDR3 in DNA: TGTGCCAGCAGTCCGGGACTAGCGGGGGGCTCGGAATGGAGAGAGACCCAGTACTTC. It translates to CASSPGLAGGSEWRETQYF.

J is TRBJ2-7 and V is TRBV7-6; perhaps TRBD1 as D (7 bases). Germline-derived CDR1 and CDR2 are SGHVS and FNYEAQ. This CDR3 has 15 amino acids. Trimming took 2 bases from V and 1 from J, leaving 12 bases between them. As DNA, the CDR3 is TGTGCCAGCAGCTTACTTCAGGGGGGATCCTACGAGCAGTACTTC. This gives the protein CASSLLQGGSYEQYF. Combining the CDR3 with reference TRBV7-6 and TRBJ2-7 gives the whole variable domain GAGVSQSPRYKVTKRGQDVALRCDPISGHVSLYWYRQALGQGPEFLTYFNYEAQQDKSGLPNDRFSAERPEGSISTLTIQRTEQRDSAMYRCASSLLQGGSYEQYFGPGTRLTVT.

The CDR3 region has the DNA TGTGCCAGCAGCCGAGGGGGAGGTGAGCAGTTCTTC. Residues: CASSRGGGEQFF. This chain uses TRBV5-8 with TRBJ2-1, with D perhaps TRBD1 or TRBD2 (6 bases each). With 4 bases removed from V and 9 bases from J, the gap between germline ends came to 11 bases. This CDR3 region has 12 residues. Germline loops: CDR1 SGHTS, CDR2 YDEGEE.

V is TRBV5-5 and J is TRBJ1-5, with D perhaps matching TRBD1 (5 bases). CDR3 length: 15 amino acids. CDR1 and CDR2 from the germline V gene are SGHKS and YYEKEE (reference sequence). CDR3 residues: CATALGGISNQPQHF. The CDR3 nucleotides read TGTGCTACAGCTCTTGGGGGGATTAGCAATCAGCCCCAGCATTTT.

This chain's CDR3 is CASSRTADIAQYF. CDR3 DNA: TGTGCCAGCAGCCGGACGGCAGATATTGCGCAGTATTTT. J is TRBJ2-3 and V is TRBV5-4; D unclear. Per germline, CDR1 SGHNT and CDR2 YYREEE (reference sequence). V was cut by 4 bases and J by 10 bases, with 16 bases left in between. The CDR3 is 13 amino acids. The complete variable domain, with remaining parts taken from reference TRBV5-4 and TRBJ2-3, reads ETGVTQSPTHLIKTRGQQVTLRCSSQSGHNTVSWYQQALGQGPQFIFQYYREEENGRGNFPPRFSGLQFPNYSSELNVNALELDDSALYLCASSRTADIAQYFGPGTRLTVL.

This clonotype was seen a handful of times. CDR3: CASSPGGHTGELFF. As DNA, the CDR3 is TGCGCCAGCAGCCCTGGGGGGCACACCGGGGAGCTGTTTTTT. J is TRBJ2-2 and V is TRBV4-3; D may correspond to TRBD1 or TRBD2 (6 bases each). The CDR3 covers 14 residues. The germline gives CDR1 LGHNA, CDR2 YSLEER. V lost 4 bases to trimming and J lost 3 bases, with 9 bases between them.

The rearrangement uses TRBV11-2 and TRBJ2-7; D is unclear. The CDR3 has 12 residues. Trimming removed 5 bases from V and 7 bases from J, with 12 bases in between. Germline lookup yields CDR1 SGHAT and CDR2 FQNNGV. The CDR3 sequence is CASSGPDGEQYF. CDR3 coding DNA: TGTGCCAGCAGCGGCCCGGACGGTGAGCAGTACTTC.

This clonotype was found a few times. The chain employs TRBV6-1 and TRBJ2-3; 15 nucleotides line up with TRBD2. Trimming removed 5 bases from V and 6 bases from J; junction bases left unmatched: 6. The CDR3 is made up of 16 amino acids. Per the germline V gene, CDR1 is MNHNS and CDR2 is SASEGT. CDR3 DNA sequence: TGTGCCAGCAGTCGCGGACTAGCGGGGGGGCCGGATACGCAGTATTTT. Encoded protein: CASSRGLAGGPDTQYF.

This clonotype came up a few times. This sequence joins TRBV28 and TRBJ1-4; D remains unclear. This CDR3 is built from 15 residues. The ends were cut back, 5 bases at V and 0 bases at J, with 10 bases in the middle. Germline CDR1 reads MDHEN; CDR2 reads SYDVKM. DNA of the CDR3: TGTGCCAGCAGTATAGAGTATGCAACTAATGAAAAACTGTTTTTT. Amino acid sequence: CASSIEYATNEKLFF. The full variable domain, its missing parts supplied by reference TRBV28 and TRBJ1-4, is DVKVTQSSRYLVKRTGEKVFLECVQDMDHENMFWYRQDPGLGLRLIYFSYDVKMKEKGDIPEGYSVSREKKERFSLILESASTNQTSMYLCASSIEYATNEKLFFGSGTQLSVL.

The V gene is TRBV7-3, the J gene TRBJ1-1, with TRBD1 as a possible D gene (6 bases). V gave up 6 bases and J gave up 0 bases, with 11 bases separating them. Germline V gene lookup returns CDR1 SGHTA and CDR2 FQGTGA. The CDR3 has 14 residues. This chain's CDR3 is CASRQGGLNTEAFF. The CDR3 region has the DNA TGTGCCAGCAGGCAAGGGGGGTTGAACACTGAAGCTTTCTTT. The whole variable domain, filled in from reference TRBV7-3 and TRBJ1-1, reads GAGVSQTPSNKVTEKGKYVELRCDPISGHTALYWYRQSLGQGPEFLIYFQGTGAADDSGLPNDRFFAVRPEGSVSTLKIQRTERGDSAVYLCASRQGGLNTEAFFGQGTRLTVV.

This chain links TRBV7-2 with TRBJ2-2, with 10 bases identical to TRBD1. V lost 6 bases and J lost 7; bases outside the gene matches: 8. Per germline, CDR1 SGHTA and CDR2 FQGNSA. CDR3 length: 15 amino acids. The CDR3 nucleotides read TGTGCCAGCAGTGGACGGACAGGGGGTTTCGGGGAGCTGTTTTTT. Its translation: CASSGRTGGFGELFF.

This clonotype has a count of ten or more. The chain uses TRBV15 and TRBJ2-3, with D perhaps assigned TRBD1 or TRBD2 (6 bases each). This CDR3 is built from 14 residues. The germline V gene has CDR1 LNHNV and CDR2 YYDKDF (reference sequence). Trimming pared 1 base from V and 6 bases from J, leaving 11 bases between. The CDR3 region has the DNA TGTGCCACCAGCAGAGTGGGGGGCTCGGATACGCAGTATTTT. Its translation is CATSRVGGSDTQYF.

This clonotype appeared a few times. V and J are TRBV18 and TRBJ2-3; 10 bases map to TRBD2. This CDR3 spans 18 amino acids. Germline V gene data show CDR1 as KGHSH and CDR2 as LQKENI. The V and J ends lost 3 bases and 2 bases, in that order; junction bases with no gene match: 11. Written as DNA, the CDR3 is TGTGCCAGCTCACCCAGAGTAGCGGGGGGCTGGGACACAGATACGCAGTATTTT. Its protein is CASSPRVAGGWDTDTQYF.

V gene TRBV20-1 combines with J gene TRBJ2-2, with 9 bases fitting TRBD2. Trimming removed 6 bases from V and 3 bases from J; junction bases left unmatched: 11. This CDR3 is built from 16 residues. Germline V gene data show CDR1 as DFQATT and CDR2 as SNEGSKA (reference sequence). CDR3 in amino acids: CSAGGWGTSYTGELFF. The CDR3 DNA sequence: TGCAGTGCCGGGGGGTGGGGGACTAGCTACACCGGGGAGCTGTTTTTT.

The J gene is TRBJ2-7, the V gene TRBV4-3, with 7 bases aligning to TRBD1. V gave up 2 bases and J gave up 5 bases; unmatched junction bases: 12. This CDR3 region has 16 residues. CDR1 is LGHNA and CDR2 is YSLEER in the germline V gene. This chain's CDR3 is CASSQKSTGTGHEQYF. The CDR3, as DNA: TGCGCCAGCAGCCAAAAATCGACAGGGACCGGTCACGAGCAGTACTTC.